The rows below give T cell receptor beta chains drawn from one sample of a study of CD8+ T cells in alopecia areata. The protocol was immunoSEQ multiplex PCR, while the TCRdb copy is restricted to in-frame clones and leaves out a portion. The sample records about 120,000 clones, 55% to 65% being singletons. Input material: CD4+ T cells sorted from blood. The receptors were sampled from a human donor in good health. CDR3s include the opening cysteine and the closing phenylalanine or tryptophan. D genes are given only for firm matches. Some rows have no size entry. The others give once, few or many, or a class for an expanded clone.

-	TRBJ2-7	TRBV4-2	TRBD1	CASSQEGTGAYEQYF	TGTGCCAGCAGCCAAGAGGGGACAGGGGCCTACGAGCAGTACTTC
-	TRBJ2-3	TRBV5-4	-	CASSSIYTGPNTDTQYF	TGTGCCAGCAGCTCGATCTATACGGGGCCCAACACAGATACGCAGTATTTT
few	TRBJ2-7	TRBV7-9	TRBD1	CASSHGTGAHEQYF	TGTGCCAGCAGTCACGGGACAGGGGCCCACGAGCAGTACTTC
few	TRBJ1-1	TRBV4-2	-	CASSPFPVQNTEAFF	TGTGCCAGCAGCCCCTTTCCCGTCCAGAACACTGAAGCTTTCTTT
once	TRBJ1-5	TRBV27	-	CASSSEGQQPQHF	TGTGCCAGCAGTTCCGAAGGGCAGCAGCCCCAGCATTTT
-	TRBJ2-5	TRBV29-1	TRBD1	CSAGQAGETQYF	TGCAGCGCCGGACAGGCTGGGGAGACCCAGTACTTC
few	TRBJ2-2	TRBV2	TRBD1	CASSTGAETGELFF	TGTGCCAGCTCTACAGGGGCAGAGACCGGGGAGCTGTTTTTT
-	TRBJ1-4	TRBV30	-	CAWGRGEKLFF	TGTGCCTGGGGGCGCGGTGAAAAACTGTTTTTT
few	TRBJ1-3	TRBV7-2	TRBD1	CASSLGTGGGNTIYF	TGTGCCAGCAGCTTGGGGACAGGGGGTGGAAACACCATATATTTT
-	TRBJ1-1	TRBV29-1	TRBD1	CSGRQGGSTEAFF	TGCAGCGGCCGACAGGGAGGAAGCACTGAAGCTTTCTTT
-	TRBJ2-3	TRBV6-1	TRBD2	CATSGGFRGTDTQYF	TGTGCCACAAGCGGGGGGTTCAGGGGCACAGATACGCAGTATTTT
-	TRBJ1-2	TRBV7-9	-	CASSSQGKNYGYTF	TGTGCCAGCAGCTCACAGGGCAAGAACTATGGCTACACCTTC
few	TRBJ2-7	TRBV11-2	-	CASSLEFVQTWGEQYF	TGTGCCAGCAGCTTAGAGTTCGTGCAAACTTGGGGCGAGCAGTACTTC
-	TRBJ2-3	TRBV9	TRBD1	CASSVLSRGTDTQYF	TGTGCCAGCAGCGTATTAAGCAGGGGGACAGATACGCAGTATTTT
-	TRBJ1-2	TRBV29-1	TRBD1	CSVEQGARGYTF	TGCAGCGTTGAACAGGGGGCGAGGGGCTACACCTTC
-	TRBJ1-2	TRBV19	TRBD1	CASSIAPTGGDGYTF	TGTGCCAGTAGTATCGCCCCGACAGGGGGAGACGGCTACACCTTC